The following is a T cell receptor (beta chain) sequence with its context. Its cognate antigen has yet to be identified. Base qualities are not provided; no much larger clone lies one nucleotide away. Genomic DNA was extracted with the Qiagen DNeasy kit from unsorted PBMCs and from negatively selected CD4+ and CD8+ fractions. TCR beta CDR3 regions were subjected to amplification by immunoSEQ multiplex PCR with primers that anneal to V and J segments. A synthetic immune receptor repertoire was used to minimize amplification bias, and remaining bias was computationally removed after sequencing. In the authors' own workflow: Custom Python scripts were used to quantify repertoire diversity as the Shannon entropy index. Unsorted, CD4+ and CD8+ repertoires were examined separately, except in combined analyses, for which CD4+ and CD8+ sequences were merged in silico. Clonal expansion was defined as at least a 2-fold frequency increase after treatment relative to C1D1, with a pseudocount of 0.5 for undetected baseline clones. Clones with 0 or 1 copy at C1D1 were classified as singleton clones, and clones with 2 or more copies were classified as non-singleton clones. By matching protein sequences in sorted samples from the same patient, clones expanded in unsorted samples were annotated as CD4+, CD8+ or unknown. Wilcoxon tests on paired samples were used to test changes in diversity from C1D1 to C4D1. TCRdb's version of the immuneACCESS table is confined to in-frame rearrangements and falls short of the full clone set. An unresolved V gene accounts for under half of the shortfall where checked; the remainder is of unknown origin. V and J calls and clone size are copied from that table; D and trimming were computed from the DNA. This sample has roughly 17,000 clones in its table, and around 75% of those were observed once. The ten largest make up about 4.5% of the sample.

V loses 5 bases at its end and J loses 4 bases; junction bases beyond the gene matches: 9. Looking up the germline V gene (reference sequence) yields CDR1 SSHAT and CDR2 FNYEAQ. Counted from cysteine to phenylalanine, this CDR3 has 16 amino acids. Just the 48-base CDR3 DNA is kept, in frame starting at base 1. This sample stems from a study of PD-1 blockade in classical Hodgkin lymphoma (dated by TCRdb to 2020 to 2021). In the study overall: Nivolumab dosing was 3 mg/kg intravenously every 2 weeks, continuing until either disease progression or unacceptable toxicity. A peripheral blood immune signature of response to PD-1 blockade in classical Hodgkin lymphoma was defined using TCR beta sequencing and CyTOF. Results and caveats for the whole study, not just this receptor: Trial patients achieving complete response had baseline diversity similar to newly diagnosed patients, whereas partial responders and progressors had significantly lower diversity. Lower diversity was seen in patients whose nivolumab began less than 1 year after ASCT, and these patients were left out of later analyses so that immune reconstitution would not confound the results. Only a single clinical trial cohort was studied, and what caused the repertoire differences, possibly disease activity or prior therapy, remained undefined. By C4D1, a significant rise was seen in CD4+ TCR diversity but not in CD8+ TCR diversity (p=0.0027 vs p=0.16), and the rise was most apparent among complete responders (p=0.02). Baseline TCR diversity was reported as lower in newly diagnosed patients than in healthy donors, and lower still in relapsed/refractory patients.

In light of the paper, this sample's time point label describes: cycle 1 day 1 (C1D1), immediately before nivolumab initiation. Relapse after autologous stem cell transplantation had occurred in all trial patients, and cohorts A, B and C were distinguished by prior brentuximab vedotin exposure. The trial cohort included some 53 patients with relapsed/refractory classical Hodgkin lymphoma, and each patient had a best overall response of complete response, partial response or progressive disease. In the multi-cohort phase II CheckMate 205 trial, trial patients received single-agent nivolumab. An independent review committee assessed best overall response by applying the 2007 International Working Group response criteria. Trial PBMCs were obtained immediately prior to nivolumab initiation (C1D1) and on therapy at cycle 2 day 1 and cycle 4 day 1. Peripheral blood was collected in 8 mL Vacutainer Cell Preparation Tubes, from which PBMCs were isolated by centrifugation and then cryopreserved.

The sequencing here drew on peripheral blood mononuclear cells (PBMCs), taken at baseline. The TCR was taken from a human donor with classical Hodgkin lymphoma. The sequence links TRBV7-7 to TRBJ2-2; a stretch of 8 junction bases matches TRBD2. The CDR3 sequence is CASSDRGGQGTGELFF. The nucleotide sequence is given as TGTGCCAGCAGCGATCGGGGGGGCCAGGGCACCGGGGAGCTGTTTTTT. The variable domain in full, with residues beyond the CDR3 obtained from the reference TRBV7-7 and TRBJ2-2 genes, is GAGVSQSPRYKVTKRGQDVTLRCDPISSHATLYWYQQALGQGPEFLTYFNYEAQPDKSGLPSDRFSAERPEGSISTLTIQRTEQRDSAMYRCASSDRGGQGTGELFFGEGSRLTVL.